The T cell receptor beta chain under discussion was sequenced for a study of blood T cells in healthy people across ages. Donation came from healthy Caucasian individuals in Russia who were aged about 6 to 90. The authors ran a second PCR of 7 to 11 cycles using a sample-barcoded 5' primer and a J-beta primer mix. TCRdb used MiXCR to reprocess the 5' RACE reads, holding one entry per CDR3 protein. Here the sample spans fewer than 900,000 distinct CDR3 sequences, more than 40% being singletons. Source material: blood. The clonotype originates from an older woman in good health.

Written as DNA, the CDR3 is TGTGCCAGCTCGGGGACAGAGTACGAGCAGTACTTC. It specifies CASSGTEYEQYF. This chain connects TRBV18 to TRBJ2-4, with 7 positions matching TRBD1. The J call is uncertain, as TRBJ2-7 better fits the DNA end. CDR3 length: 12 residues. In germline, CDR1 is KGHSH, CDR2 LQKENI.